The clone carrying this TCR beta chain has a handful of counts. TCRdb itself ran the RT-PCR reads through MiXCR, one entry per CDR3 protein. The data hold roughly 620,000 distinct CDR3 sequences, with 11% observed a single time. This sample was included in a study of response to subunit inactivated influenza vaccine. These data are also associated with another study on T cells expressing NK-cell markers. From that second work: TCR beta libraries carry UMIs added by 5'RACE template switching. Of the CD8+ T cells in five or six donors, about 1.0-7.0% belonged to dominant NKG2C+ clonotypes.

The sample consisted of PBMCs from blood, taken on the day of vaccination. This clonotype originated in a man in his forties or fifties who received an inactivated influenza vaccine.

The CDR3, as DNA: TGTGCCAGCAGCTCCCCAACGCTGAAGACAGTTAACACTGAAGCTTTCTTT. Protein sequence: CASSSPTLKTVNTEAFF. The gene calls are TRBV7-2 and TRBJ1-1; maybe TRBD1 (5 bases). The CDR3 is 17 residues long. V was clipped by 4 bases and J by 2 bases, with 20 bases between them. Germline assignment: CDR1 SGHTA and CDR2 FQGNSA. Together with reference TRBV7-2 and TRBJ1-1, the CDR3 gives the full variable domain: GAGVSQSPSNKVTEKGKDVELRCDPISGHTALYWYRQSLGQGLEFLIYFQGNSAPDKSGLPSDRFSAERTGGSVSTLTIQRTQQEDSAVYLCASSSPTLKTVNTEAFFGQGTRLTVV.